The TCR beta chain under discussion was sequenced for a study of blood T cell repertoires in COVID-19. This table comes from immunoSEQ multiplex PCR, and its TCRdb copy is limited to in-frame clones, with some not included. The sample yields more than 120,000 clones, about 89% seen once. Germline CDR1 is SNHLY and CDR2 is FYNNEI. V lost 7 bases to trimming and J lost 3 bases, with 12 bases between them. This CDR3 is 13 amino acids long. The V and J genes are TRBV2 and TRBJ1-2; TRBD1 might be the D (6 bases). The receptor was isolated from a man aged 50-59 years who had recovered from COVID-19. Input material: peripheral blood. The DNA of the CDR3 is TGTGCCAGCACAATGCAGGGGTACTATGGCTACACCTTC. Its translation: CASTMQGYYGYTF.